This TCR beta chain was captured in a study of technical replicates of blood from a few donors. Generated by immunoSEQ multiplex PCR, the TCRdb table keeps only in-frame clones and is missing some. The table lists approximately 65,000 clones, approximately 86% of them singletons. The sample consisted of PBMCs. This receptor was obtained from a human donor in good health. Some clones in this sample may be carry-over from other donors' samples.

This CDR3 reads CASSQGGVGYNEQFF. The CDR3 DNA reads TGTGCCAGCAGCCAGGGAGGGGTCGGCTACAATGAGCAGTTCTTC. The chain carries TRBV4-2 and TRBJ2-1; 7 positions match TRBD2. Germline CDR1 LGHNA, CDR2 YNFKEQ. J was trimmed by 3 bases and V by 3 bases; bases with no gene match: 5. The CDR3 covers 15 residues.